This TCR beta chain was profiled in a study of shared clonotypes between healthy human individuals. This CDR3 is 14 amino acids long. Trimming removed 5 bases at V and 4 bases at J, with 12 bases between. Germline CDR1 KGHSH, CDR2 LQKENI. The donors, healthy adults who were HIV-negative, had experienced no recent acute infections or vaccinations. Several immunoSEQ plates held equal portions of the genomic DNA taken from each subset. TCRdb's table, derived via immunoSEQ multiplex PCR, lists solely in-frame clones and lacks some. The sample carries about 1 million clones, 65% to 75% recorded once. This clone was detected a few times.

The chain combines TRBV18 with TRBJ1-5; D gene uncertain. The origin of this receptor is a man younger than 35 in good health. Sequencing was performed on memory CD4+ T cells sorted from blood. The subset here: CD45RA-negative fraction. This CDR3 reads CASSSDKGNQPQHF. The CDR3 nucleotides read TGTGCCAGCTCAAGCGATAAAGGGAATCAGCCCCAGCATTTT.